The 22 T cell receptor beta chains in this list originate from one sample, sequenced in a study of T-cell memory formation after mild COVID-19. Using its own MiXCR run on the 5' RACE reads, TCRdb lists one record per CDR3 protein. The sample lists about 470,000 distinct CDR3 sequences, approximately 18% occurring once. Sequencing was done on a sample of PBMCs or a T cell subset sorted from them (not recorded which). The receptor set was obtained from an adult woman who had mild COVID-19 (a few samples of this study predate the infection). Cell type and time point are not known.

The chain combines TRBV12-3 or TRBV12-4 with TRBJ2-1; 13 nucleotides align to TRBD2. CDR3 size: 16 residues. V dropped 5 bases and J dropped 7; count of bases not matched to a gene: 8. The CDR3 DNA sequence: TGTGCCAGCAGTCCCCGACTAGCGGGAGGAAAGAATGAGCAGTTCTTC. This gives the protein CASSPRLAGGKNEQFF.

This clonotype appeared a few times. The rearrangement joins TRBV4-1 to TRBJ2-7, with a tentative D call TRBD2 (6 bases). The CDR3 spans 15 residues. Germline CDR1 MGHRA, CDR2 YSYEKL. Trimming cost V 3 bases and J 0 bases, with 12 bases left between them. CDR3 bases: TGCGCCAGCAGCCACCCCGGGGGAAGCTCCTACGAGCAGTACTTC. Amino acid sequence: CASSHPGGSSYEQYF.

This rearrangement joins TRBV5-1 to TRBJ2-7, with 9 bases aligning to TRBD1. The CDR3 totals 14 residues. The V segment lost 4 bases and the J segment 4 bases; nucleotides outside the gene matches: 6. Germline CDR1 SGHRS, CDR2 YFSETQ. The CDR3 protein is CASSPADRGYEQYF. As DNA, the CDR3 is TGCGCCAGCAGCCCGGCGGACAGGGGTTACGAGCAGTACTTC.

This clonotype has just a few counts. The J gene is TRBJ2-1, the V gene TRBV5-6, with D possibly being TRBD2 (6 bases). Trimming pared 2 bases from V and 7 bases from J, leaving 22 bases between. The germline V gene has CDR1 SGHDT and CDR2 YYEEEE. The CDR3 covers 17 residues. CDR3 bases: TGTGCCAGCAGCTTTTTAGGCGGGATAGGCTCTGGGAATGAGCAGTTCTTC. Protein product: CASSFLGGIGSGNEQFF.

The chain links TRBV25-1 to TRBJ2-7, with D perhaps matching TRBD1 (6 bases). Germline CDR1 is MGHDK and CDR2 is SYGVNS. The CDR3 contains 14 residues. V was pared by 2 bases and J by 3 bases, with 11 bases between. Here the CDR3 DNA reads TGTGCCAGCAGTGAAGGCACAGGGTACTACGAGCAGTACTTC. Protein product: CASSEGTGYYEQYF.

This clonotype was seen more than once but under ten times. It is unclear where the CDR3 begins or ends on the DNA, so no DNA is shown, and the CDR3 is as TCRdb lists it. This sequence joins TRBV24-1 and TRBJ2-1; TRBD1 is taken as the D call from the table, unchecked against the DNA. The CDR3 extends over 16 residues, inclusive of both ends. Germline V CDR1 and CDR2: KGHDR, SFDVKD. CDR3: CATSDFGPGIYNEQFF.

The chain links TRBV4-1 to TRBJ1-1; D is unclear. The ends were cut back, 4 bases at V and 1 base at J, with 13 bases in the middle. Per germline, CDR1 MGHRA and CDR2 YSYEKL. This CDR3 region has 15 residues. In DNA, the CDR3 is TGCGCCAGCAGCCCCGCGGCAGGCCCGAACACTGAAGCTTTCTTT. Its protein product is CASSPAAGPNTEAFF.

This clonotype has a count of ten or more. The CDR3 is CASSEQGPYEQYF. The DNA of the CDR3 is TGTGCCAGCAGTGAACAGGGACCCTACGAGCAGTACTTC. The chain couples TRBV6-5 to TRBJ2-7, with D tentatively TRBD1 (6 bases). The germline V gene has CDR1 MNHEY and CDR2 SVGAGI. CDR3 length equals 13 residues. V shed 5 bases and J shed 2 bases, with 10 bases lying between them.

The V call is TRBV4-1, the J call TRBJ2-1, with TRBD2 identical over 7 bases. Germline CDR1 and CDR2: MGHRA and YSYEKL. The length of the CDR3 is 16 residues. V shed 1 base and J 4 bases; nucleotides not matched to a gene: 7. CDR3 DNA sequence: TGCGCCAGCAGCCAAGTTCCGGGAGGAGGGTACAATGAGCAGTTCTTC. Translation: CASSQVPGGGYNEQFF.

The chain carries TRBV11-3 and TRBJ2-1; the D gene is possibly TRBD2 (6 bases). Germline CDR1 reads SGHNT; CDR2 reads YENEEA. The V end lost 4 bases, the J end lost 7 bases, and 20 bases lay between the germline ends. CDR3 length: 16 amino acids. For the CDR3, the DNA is TGTGCCAGCAGCTCCTGGGGTAGCGGCGAGCCGAATGAGCAGTTCTTC. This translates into CASSSWGSGEPNEQFF.

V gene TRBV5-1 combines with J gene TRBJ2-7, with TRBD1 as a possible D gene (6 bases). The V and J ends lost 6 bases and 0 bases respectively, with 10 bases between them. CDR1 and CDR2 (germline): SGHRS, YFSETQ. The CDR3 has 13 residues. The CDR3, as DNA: TGCGCCAGCAAGGGACAAAGCTCCTACGAGCAGTACTTC. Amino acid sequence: CASKGQSSYEQYF.

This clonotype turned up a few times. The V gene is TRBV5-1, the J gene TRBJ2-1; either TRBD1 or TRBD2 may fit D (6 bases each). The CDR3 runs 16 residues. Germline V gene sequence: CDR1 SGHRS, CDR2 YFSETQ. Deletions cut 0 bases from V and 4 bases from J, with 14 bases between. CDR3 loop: CASSLDDGGRYNEQFF. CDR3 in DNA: TGCGCCAGCAGCTTGGATGACGGGGGCCGGTACAATGAGCAGTTCTTC.

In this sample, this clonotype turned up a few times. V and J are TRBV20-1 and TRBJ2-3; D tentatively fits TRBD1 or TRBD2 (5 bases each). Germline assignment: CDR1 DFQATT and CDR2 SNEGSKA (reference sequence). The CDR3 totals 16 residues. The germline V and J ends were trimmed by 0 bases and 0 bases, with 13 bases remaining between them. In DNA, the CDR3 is TGCAGTGCTAGAGATACGGGGCCCCGGAGCACAGATACGCAGTATTTT. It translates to CSARDTGPRSTDTQYF.

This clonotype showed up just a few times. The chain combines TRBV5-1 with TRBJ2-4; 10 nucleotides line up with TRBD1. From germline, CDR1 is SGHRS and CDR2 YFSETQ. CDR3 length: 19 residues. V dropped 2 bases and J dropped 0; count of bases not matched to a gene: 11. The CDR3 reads CASSFSGQGRPLAKNIQYF. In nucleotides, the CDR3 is TGCGCCAGCAGCTTCTCGGGACAGGGGCGCCCCTTAGCCAAAAACATTCAGTACTTC.

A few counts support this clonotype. The CDR3 nucleotides read TGCAGTGCTCTACCGCTGGGGGAGACAGATACGCAGTATTTT. Protein: CSALPLGETDTQYF. This rearrangement joins TRBV20-1 to TRBJ2-3, with D perhaps matching TRBD1 or TRBD2 (5 bases each). The germline V and J ends were trimmed by 5 bases and 3 bases, with 15 bases remaining between them. The CDR3 runs 14 residues. CDR1 DFQATT and CDR2 SNEGSKA come from the germline V gene (reference sequence).

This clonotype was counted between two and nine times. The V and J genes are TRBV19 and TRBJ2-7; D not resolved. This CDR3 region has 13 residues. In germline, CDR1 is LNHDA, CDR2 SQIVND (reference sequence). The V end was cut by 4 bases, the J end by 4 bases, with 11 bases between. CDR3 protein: CASSNVLGYEQYF. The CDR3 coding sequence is TGTGCCAGTAGTAATGTTTTAGGGTACGAGCAGTACTTC.

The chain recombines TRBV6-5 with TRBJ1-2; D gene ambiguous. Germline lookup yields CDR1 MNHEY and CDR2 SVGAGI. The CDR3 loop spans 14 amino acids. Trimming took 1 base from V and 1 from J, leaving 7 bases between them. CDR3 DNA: TGTGCCAGCAGTTACTTCGGCAGTAACTATGGCTACACCTTC. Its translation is CASSYFGSNYGYTF.

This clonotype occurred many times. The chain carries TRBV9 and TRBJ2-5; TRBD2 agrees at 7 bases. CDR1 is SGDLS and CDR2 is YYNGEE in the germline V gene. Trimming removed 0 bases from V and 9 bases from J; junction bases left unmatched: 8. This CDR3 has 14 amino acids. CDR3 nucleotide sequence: TGTGCCAGCAGCGTAGATGGGGGAGGGGTGCCCCAGTACTTC. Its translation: CASSVDGGGVPQYF.

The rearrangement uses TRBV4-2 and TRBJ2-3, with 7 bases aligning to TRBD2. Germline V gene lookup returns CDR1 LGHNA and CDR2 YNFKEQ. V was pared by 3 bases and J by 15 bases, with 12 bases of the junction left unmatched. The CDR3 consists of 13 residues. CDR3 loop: CASSQDTSAPGYF. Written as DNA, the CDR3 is TGTGCCAGCAGCCAGGATACTAGCGCCCCAGGTTATTTT.

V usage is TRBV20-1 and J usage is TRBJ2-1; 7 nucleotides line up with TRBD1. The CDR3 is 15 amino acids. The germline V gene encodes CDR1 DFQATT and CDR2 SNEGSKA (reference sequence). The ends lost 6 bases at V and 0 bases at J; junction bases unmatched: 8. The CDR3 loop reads CSAIKGQSSYNEQFF. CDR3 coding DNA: TGCAGTGCAATTAAGGGACAGAGCTCCTACAATGAGCAGTTCTTC.

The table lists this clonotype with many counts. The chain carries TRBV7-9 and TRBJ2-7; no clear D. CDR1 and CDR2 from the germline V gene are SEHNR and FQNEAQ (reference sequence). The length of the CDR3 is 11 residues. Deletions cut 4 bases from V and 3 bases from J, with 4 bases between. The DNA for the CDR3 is TGTGCCAGCAGCTCATTCTACGAGCAGTACTTC. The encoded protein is CASSSFYEQYF.

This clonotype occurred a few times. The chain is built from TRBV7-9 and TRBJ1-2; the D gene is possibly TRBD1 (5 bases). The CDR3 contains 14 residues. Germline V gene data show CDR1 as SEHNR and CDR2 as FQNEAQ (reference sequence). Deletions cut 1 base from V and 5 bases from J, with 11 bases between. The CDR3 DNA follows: TGTGCCAGCAGCTTAGGCGGGACGGTGTATGGCTACACCTTC. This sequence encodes CASSLGGTVYGYTF. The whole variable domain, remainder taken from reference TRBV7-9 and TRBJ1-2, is DTGVSQNPRHKITKRGQNVTFRCDPISEHNRLYWYRQTLGQGPEFLTYFQNEAQLEKSRLLSDRFSAERPKGSFSTLEIQRTEQGDSAMYLCASSLGGTVYGYTFGSGTRLTVV.